This T cell receptor (beta chain) appears in the sequencing data of a study of cytomegalovirus exposure and HLA in healthy donors. Broader study findings: Most observed TCR sequences were rare, whereas some public TCRs were detected in many donors. With further analysis later on, most CMV-associated TCR beta chains appeared HLA-restricted. Analysis performed later showed TCR beta chains linked to HLA being more clonally expanded than equally common others.

The PCR made use of 60 Vbeta and 13 Jbeta primers. Generated by immunoSEQ multiplex PCR, the TCRdb table keeps only in-frame clones and is missing some. Its clone listing holds about 140,000 clones. About this clone itself: Its antigen is currently unknown.

V was clipped by 3 bases and J by 8 bases; unmatched bases: 11. CDR1 SGHTA and CDR2 FQGTGA come from the germline V gene. This CDR3 region has 15 residues. The sample taken for sequencing was PBMCs. This TCR came from a man between 35 and 55 years old in good health and CMV-seronegative. V and J are TRBV7-3 and TRBJ2-5, with 8 bases fitting TRBD1. CDR3 region: CASSLGPAGGTTQYF. Written as DNA, the CDR3 is TGTGCCAGCAGCTTGGGTCCCGCAGGGGGCACAACCCAGTACTTC.